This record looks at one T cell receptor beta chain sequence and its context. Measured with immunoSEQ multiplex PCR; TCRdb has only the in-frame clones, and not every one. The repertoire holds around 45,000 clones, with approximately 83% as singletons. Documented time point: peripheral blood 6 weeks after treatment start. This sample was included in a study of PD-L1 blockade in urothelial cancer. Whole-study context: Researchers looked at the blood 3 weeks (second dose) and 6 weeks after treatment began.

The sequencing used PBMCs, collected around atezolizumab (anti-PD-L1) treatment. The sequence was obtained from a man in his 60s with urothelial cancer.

CDR3: CASSLGGQGRGYTF. CDR3 coding DNA: TGTGCCAGCAGCTTGGGGGGACAGGGACGCGGCTACACCTTC. The chain carries TRBV5-4 and TRBJ1-2, with 9 nucleotides matching TRBD1. CDR3 size: 14 residues. V lost 0 bases to trimming and J lost 8 bases; unmatched junction nucleotides: 5. Germline V gene data show CDR1 as SGHNT and CDR2 as YYREEE (reference sequence).